This record looks at one T cell receptor beta chain sequence and its context. Its specific antigen is unknown. Per-nucleotide qualities are absent, and no much larger clonotype sits a single base away. From the cysteine up to the phenylalanine, the CDR3 has a length of 16 residues. The sequence is cut down to CDR3 DNA, 48 bases in frame from base 1. V sheds 1 base and J sheds 0 bases, leaving 10 bases between their ends. This specimen belongs to a study of T cells in Graves' hyperthyroidism and ophthalmopathy (dated by TCRdb to between 2017 and 2020). Background for the entire study: Peripheral blood was collected at initial diagnosis, before any treatment. Prospective prediction of ophthalmopathy was tested in an independent validation cohort of 18 to 20 hyperthyroidism patients and 17 patients who later progressed to ophthalmopathy. The study also compared thyroid tissue and blood T-cell repertoires from about six Graves' hyperthyroidism patients. After sampling, hyperthyroidism patients received methimazole starting at 30 mg daily, and ophthalmopathy patients received high-dose intravenous methylprednisolone. The 100 discovery patients were randomly split 7:3 into training and test sets. The paper describes TCR Vbeta CDR3 sequencing of 120 to 150 peripheral blood samples, made up of roughly 45 ophthalmopathy patients, more than 70 hyperthyroidism patients and roughly 17 progressor patients. To identify distinguishing TCR V-J signatures, a discovery cohort of 100 patients was used, comprising fewer than 45 with Graves' ophthalmopathy and 55 to 65 with stable Graves' hyperthyroidism.

The TCR beta CDR3 regions were amplified from RNA transcripts. For the first round of RT-PCR on the TCR CDR3, the HTBI primer set was used together with the Qiagen OneStep RT-PCR kit. Libraries were constructed in a second round of multiplex PCR, after which size selection and purification were carried out. Sequencing of the libraries was done on an Illumina HiSeq2000 using paired-end 100 bp reads. For the original study's pipeline: Raw data were processed with SOAPnuke, discarding reads with adapters, uncalled bases, mean Phred below 15, or no exact constant-primer or identifier match. High-quality paired reads were merged using COPE v1.2.5, and each unique nucleotide sequence was defined as a clonotype. MiTCR v1.1 was used to align the clonotypes against IMGT TRBV, TRBD and TRBJ reference segments. The analysis included only V-J combinations with a frequency above 0.0001, which together covered 99% to 99.2% of the repertoires. A TCS score was defined as the ratio between F50 (clonal expansion) and ExV (chaos), using BLOSUM62-based TCRdist between CDR3 peptides within each V-J. Welch's t-statistics and random forest reduced around 510 V-J features to roughly 13, which were used in a naive Bayes classifier (R e1071). TCRdb handled the public reads itself, with Q25 trimming in fastp and clone calling in MiXCR, and kept productive beta chains. CDR3 protein duplicates are merged, each entry listing the most common genes and DNA. TCRdb, not the original authors, processed these V and J calls. Here the sample has approximately 400,000 distinct CDR3 sequences; roughly 12% occur a single time. The top ten clonotypes cover around 20% of the sample.

The hyperthyroidism patients were between 18 and 65 years old and newly diagnosed, with a disease duration of less than 2 months. Exclusion was applied to patients with uncontrolled infections, other autoimmune diseases, pregnancy or lactation. Clinical symptoms, serum thyroxine and TRAb, thyroid ultrasound, and orbital computed tomography formed the basis for the diagnoses. Blood from progressor patients was collected at the time of first diagnosis with hyperthyroidism, before any ophthalmopathy symptoms had appeared. Ficoll-Paque density gradient centrifugation was used to isolate PBMCs from around 9.1 ml of fresh peripheral blood. Progressor patients were initially diagnosed with Graves' hyperthyroidism and developed ophthalmopathy during follow-up. Total RNA was extracted using Trizol reagent, and RNA quality was assessed on an Agilent 2100 Bioanalyzer. What the research found in general, with its limitations: In validation, progression to ophthalmopathy was predicted by the model with roughly 71% sensitivity and just over 72% specificity, a median of 6.5 months before onset. Most expanded thyroid clonotypes (frequency above 0.001) were also found in blood, which suggests that blood repertoires may mirror thyroid immune responses. No statistical method was used to set the sample size in advance, and investigators knew the group allocation. In cross-validation, a model built on a 13 V-J signature told ophthalmopathy apart from stable hyperthyroidism with over 85% sensitivity and around 84% specificity, and in testing the same model reached 80%/75%.

The sequence was obtained from a man under 40 with Graves' hyperthyroidism that later progressed to Graves' ophthalmopathy. Sequences were obtained from blood. The chain employs TRBV12-3 or TRBV12-4 and TRBJ2-1; the D gene remains uncertain. The CDR3 here reads CASSLGLPSSYNEQFF. The DNA sequence reads TGTGCCAGCAGTTTAGGGCTTCCGAGCTCCTACAATGAGCAGTTCTTC.